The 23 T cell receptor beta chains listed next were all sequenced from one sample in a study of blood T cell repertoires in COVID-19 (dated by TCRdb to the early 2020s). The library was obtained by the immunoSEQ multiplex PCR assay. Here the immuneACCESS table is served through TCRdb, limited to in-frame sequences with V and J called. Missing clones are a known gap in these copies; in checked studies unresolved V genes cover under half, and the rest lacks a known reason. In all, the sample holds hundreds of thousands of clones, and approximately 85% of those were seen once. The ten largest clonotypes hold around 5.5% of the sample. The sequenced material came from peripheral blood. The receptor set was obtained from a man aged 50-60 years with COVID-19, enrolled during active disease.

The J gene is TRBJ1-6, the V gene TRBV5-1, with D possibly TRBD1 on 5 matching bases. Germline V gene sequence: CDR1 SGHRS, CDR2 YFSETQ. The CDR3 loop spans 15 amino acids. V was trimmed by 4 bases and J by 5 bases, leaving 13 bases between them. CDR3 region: CASSLTGGNNSPLHF. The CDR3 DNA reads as TGCGCCAGCAGCCTCACCGGGGGAAATAATTCACCCCTCCACTTT.

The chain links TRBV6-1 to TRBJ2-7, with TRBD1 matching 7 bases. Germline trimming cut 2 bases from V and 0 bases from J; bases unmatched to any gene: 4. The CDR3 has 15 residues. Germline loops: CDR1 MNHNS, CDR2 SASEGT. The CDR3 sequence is CASSEYRDSSYEQYF. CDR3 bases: TGTGCCAGCAGTGAATACCGGGACAGCTCCTACGAGCAGTACTTC.

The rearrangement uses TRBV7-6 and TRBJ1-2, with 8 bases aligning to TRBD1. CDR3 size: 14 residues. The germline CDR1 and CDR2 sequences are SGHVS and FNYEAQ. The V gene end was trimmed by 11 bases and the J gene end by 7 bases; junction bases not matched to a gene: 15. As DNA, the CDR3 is TGTGCCTCCGGGCAGGGGGCTTCATATGGTGGCTACACCTTC. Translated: CASGQGASYGGYTF.

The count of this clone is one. The CDR3 sequence: CASSLGQGNEQYF. In nucleotides, the CDR3 is TGCGCCAGCAGCTTAGGACAGGGGAACGAGCAGTACTTC. This chain links TRBV5-1 with TRBJ2-7; 9 nucleotides align to TRBD1. The V segment lost 2 bases and the J segment 5 bases; nucleotides outside the gene matches: 2. The germline gives CDR1 SGHRS, CDR2 YFSETQ. This CDR3 has 13 amino acids.

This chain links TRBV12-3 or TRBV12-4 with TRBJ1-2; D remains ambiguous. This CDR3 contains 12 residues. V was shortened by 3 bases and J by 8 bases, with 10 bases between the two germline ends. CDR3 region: CASSFGDRGYTF. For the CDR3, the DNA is TGTGCCAGCAGTTTCGGGGATCGCGGCTACACCTTC.

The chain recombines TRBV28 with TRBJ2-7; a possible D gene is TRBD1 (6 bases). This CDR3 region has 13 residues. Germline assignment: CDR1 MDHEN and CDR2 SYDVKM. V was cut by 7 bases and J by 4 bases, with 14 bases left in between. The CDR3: CASTNLTGYEQYF. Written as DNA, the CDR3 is TGTGCCAGCACCAACCTTACAGGGTACGAGCAGTACTTC.

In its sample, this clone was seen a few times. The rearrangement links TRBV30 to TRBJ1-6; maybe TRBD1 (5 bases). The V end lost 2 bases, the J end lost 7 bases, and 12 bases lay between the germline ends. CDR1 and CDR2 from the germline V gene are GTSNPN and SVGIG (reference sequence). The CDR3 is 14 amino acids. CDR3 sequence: CAWSPGNVNSPLHF. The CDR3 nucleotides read TGTGCCTGGAGTCCAGGGAATGTAAATTCACCCCTCCACTTT.

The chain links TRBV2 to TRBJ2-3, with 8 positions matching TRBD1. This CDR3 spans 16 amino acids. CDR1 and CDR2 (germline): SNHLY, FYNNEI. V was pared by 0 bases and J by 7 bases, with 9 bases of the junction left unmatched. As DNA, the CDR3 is TGTGCCAGCAGTGAAGCGCGGGCAGGGGGCCTCTATACGCAGTATTTT. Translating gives CASSEARAGGLYTQYF.

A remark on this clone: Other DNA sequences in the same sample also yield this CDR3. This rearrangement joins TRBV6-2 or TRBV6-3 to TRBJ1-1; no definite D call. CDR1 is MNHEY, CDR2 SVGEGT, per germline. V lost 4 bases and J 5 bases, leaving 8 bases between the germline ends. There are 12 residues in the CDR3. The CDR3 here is CASSSVRTEAFF. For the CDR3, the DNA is TGTGCCAGCAGTTCTGTCCGGACTGAAGCTTTCTTT.

The CDR3 here is CASSVDGRAGRTGELFF. CDR3 nucleotide sequence: TGTGCCAGCAGCGTAGACGGTCGAGCGGGGCGGACCGGGGAGCTGTTTTTT. The chain links TRBV9 to TRBJ2-2, with TRBD2 matching over 7 bases. V trimming: 0 bases; J trimming: 5 bases; junction bases outside the gene matches: 10. The germline V gene encodes CDR1 SGDLS and CDR2 YYNGEE. The CDR3 sequence is 17 residues long. Combining the CDR3 with reference TRBV9 and TRBJ2-2 gives the whole variable domain DSGVTQTPKHLITATGQRVTLRCSPRSGDLSVYWYQQSLDQGLQFLIQYYNGEERAKGNILERFSAQQFPDLHSELNLSSLELGDSALYFCASSVDGRAGRTGELFFGEGSRLTVL.

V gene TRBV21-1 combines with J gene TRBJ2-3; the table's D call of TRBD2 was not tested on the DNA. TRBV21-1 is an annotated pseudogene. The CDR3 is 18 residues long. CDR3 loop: CASSKALSSGGALGTQYF. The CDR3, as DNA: TGTGCCAGCAGCAAAGCGCTATCTAGCGGGGGGGCCTTGGGTACGCAGTATTTT.

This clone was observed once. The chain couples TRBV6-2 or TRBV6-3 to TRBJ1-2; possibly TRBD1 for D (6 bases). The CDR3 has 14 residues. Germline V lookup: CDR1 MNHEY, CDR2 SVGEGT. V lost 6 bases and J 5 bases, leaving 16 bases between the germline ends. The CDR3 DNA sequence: TGTGCCAGCAGCTCAAAACAGGGTGTTTATGGCTACACCTTC. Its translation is CASSSKQGVYGYTF.

The CDR3 region is CASSLVLAGTQEQFF. The CDR3 coding sequence is TGTGCCAGCAGTTTGGTCCTAGCGGGTACACAAGAGCAGTTCTTC. This chain links TRBV27 with TRBJ2-1; TRBD2 matches at 8 bases. This CDR3 is built from 15 residues. Germline CDR1 is MNHEY and CDR2 is SMNVEV (reference sequence). V dropped 3 bases and J dropped 10; count of bases not matched to a gene: 11.

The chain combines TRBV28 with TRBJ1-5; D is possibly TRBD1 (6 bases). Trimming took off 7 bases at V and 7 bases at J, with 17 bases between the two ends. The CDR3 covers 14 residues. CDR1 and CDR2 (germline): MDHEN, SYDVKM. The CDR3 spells CASTHQGKGQPQHF. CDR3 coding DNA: TGTGCCAGCACCCATCAGGGGAAGGGGCAGCCCCAGCATTTT.

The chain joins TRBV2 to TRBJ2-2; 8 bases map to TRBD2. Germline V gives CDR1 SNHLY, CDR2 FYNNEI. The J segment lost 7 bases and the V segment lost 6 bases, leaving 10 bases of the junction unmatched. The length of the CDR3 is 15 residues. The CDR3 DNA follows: TGTGCCAGCAGAAGAAGGACTAGCAGGGACGGGGAGCTGTTTTTT. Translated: CASRRRTSRDGELFF.

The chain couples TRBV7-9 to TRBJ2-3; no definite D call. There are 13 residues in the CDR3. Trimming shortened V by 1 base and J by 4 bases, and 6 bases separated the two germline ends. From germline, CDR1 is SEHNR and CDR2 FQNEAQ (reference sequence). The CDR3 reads CASSLGIPDTQYF. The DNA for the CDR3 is TGTGCCAGCAGCTTAGGTATCCCAGATACGCAGTATTTT. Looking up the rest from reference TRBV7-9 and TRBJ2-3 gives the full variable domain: DTGVSQNPRHKITKRGQNVTFRCDPISEHNRLYWYRQTLGQGPEFLTYFQNEAQLEKSRLLSDRFSAERPKGSFSTLEIQRTEQGDSAMYLCASSLGIPDTQYFGPGTRLTVL.

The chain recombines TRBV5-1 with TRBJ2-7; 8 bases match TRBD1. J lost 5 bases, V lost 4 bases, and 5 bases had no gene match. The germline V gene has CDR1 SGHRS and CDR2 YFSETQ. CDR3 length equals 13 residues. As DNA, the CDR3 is TGCGCCAGCAGCACTGACAGGGGAAACGAGCAGTACTTC. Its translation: CASSTDRGNEQYF.

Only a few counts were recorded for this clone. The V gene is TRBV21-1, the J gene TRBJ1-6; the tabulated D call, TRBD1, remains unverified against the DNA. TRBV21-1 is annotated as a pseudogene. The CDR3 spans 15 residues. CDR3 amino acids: CASSPGTEDNSPLHF. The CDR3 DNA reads TGTGCCAGCAGCCCGGGGACAGAAGATAATTCACCCCTCCACTTT.

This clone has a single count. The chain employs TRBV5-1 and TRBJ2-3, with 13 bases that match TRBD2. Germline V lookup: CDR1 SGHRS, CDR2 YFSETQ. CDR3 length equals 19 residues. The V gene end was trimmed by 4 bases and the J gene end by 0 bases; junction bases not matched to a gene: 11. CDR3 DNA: TGCGCCAGCAGCATCGGACTAGCGGGGGCCCTGCTGAGCACAGATACGCAGTATTTT. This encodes CASSIGLAGALLSTDTQYF.

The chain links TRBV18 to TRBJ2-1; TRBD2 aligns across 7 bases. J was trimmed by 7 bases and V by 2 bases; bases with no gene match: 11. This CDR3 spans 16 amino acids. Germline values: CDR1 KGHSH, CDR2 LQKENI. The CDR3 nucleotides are TGTGCCAGCTCACCAATTCCCCGGGACGGGGGGAATGAGCAGTTCTTC. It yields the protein CASSPIPRDGGNEQFF.

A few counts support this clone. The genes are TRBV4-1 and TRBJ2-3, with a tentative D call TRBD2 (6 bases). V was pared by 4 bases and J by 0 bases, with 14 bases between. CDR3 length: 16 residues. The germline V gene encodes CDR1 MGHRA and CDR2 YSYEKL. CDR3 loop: CASSLKWGVSTDTQYF. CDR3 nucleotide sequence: TGCGCCAGCAGCCTCAAGTGGGGGGTAAGCACAGATACGCAGTATTTT.

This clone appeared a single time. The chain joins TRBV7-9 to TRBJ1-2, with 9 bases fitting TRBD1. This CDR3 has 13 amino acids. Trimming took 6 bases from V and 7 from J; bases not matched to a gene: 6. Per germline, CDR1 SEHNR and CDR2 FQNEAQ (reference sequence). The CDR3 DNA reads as TGTGCCAGCAGGGGGACAGGGAGGAGTGGCTACACCTTC. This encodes CASRGTGRSGYTF.

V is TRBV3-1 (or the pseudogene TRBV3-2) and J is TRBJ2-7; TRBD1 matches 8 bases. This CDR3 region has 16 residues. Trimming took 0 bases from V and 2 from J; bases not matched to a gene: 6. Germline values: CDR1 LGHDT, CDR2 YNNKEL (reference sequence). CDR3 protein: CASSQDPRDRPYEQYF. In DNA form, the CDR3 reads TGTGCCAGCAGCCAAGATCCCCGGGACAGGCCCTACGAGCAGTACTTC.